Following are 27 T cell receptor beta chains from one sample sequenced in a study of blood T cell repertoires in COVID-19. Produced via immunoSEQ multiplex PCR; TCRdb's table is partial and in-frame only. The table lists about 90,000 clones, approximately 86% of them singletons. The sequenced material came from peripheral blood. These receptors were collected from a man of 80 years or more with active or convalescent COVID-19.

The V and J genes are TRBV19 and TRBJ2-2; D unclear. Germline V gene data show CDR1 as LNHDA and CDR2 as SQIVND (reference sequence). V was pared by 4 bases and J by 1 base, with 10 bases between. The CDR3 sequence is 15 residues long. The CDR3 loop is CASSTGWVNTGELFF. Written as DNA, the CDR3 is TGTGCCAGTAGTACAGGATGGGTGAACACCGGGGAGCTGTTTTTT.

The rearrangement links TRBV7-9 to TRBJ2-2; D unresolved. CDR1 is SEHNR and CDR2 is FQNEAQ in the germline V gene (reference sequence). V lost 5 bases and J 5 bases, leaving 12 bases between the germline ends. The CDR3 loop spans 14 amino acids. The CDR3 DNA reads TGTGCCAGCAGCCCAGGCCGCTATACCGGGGAGCTGTTTTTT. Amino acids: CASSPGRYTGELFF.

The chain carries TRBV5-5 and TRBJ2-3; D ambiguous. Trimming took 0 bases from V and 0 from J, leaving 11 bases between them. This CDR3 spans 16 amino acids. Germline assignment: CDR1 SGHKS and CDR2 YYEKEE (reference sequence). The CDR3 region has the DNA TGTGCCAGCAGCTTGGCGGCTGGGCCTAGCACAGATACGCAGTATTTT. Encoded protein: CASSLAAGPSTDTQYF.

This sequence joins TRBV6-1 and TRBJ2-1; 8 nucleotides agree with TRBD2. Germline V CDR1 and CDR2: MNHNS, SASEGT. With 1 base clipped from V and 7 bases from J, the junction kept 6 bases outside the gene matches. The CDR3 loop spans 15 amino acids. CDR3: CASSEGVSGINEQFF. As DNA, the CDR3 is TGTGCCAGCAGTGAAGGAGTTAGCGGGATAAATGAGCAGTTCTTC.

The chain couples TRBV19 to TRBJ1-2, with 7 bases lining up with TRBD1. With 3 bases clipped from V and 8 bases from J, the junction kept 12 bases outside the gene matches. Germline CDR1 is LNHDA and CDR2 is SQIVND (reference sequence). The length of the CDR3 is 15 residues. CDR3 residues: CASSIGVRDSDGYTF. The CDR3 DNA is TGTGCCAGTAGTATCGGGGTCCGGGACAGCGACGGCTACACCTTC.

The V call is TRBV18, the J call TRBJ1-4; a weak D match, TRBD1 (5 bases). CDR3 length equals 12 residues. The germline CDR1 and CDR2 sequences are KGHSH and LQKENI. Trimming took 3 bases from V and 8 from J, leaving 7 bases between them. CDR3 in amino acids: CASSPGGEKLFF. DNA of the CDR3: TGTGCCAGCTCACCGGGGGGAGAAAAACTGTTTTTT.

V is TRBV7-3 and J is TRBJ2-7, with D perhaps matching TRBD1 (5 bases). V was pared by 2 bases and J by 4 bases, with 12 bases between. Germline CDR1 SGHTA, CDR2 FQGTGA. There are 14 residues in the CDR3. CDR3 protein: CASSLSAPGYEQYF. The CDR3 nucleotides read TGTGCCAGCAGCTTATCGGCGCCAGGGTACGAGCAGTACTTC.

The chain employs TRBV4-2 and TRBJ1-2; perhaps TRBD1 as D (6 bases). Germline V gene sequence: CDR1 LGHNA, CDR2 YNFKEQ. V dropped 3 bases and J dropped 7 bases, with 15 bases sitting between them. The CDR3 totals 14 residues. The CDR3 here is CASSHPPGEGGYTF. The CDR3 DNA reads TGTGCCAGCAGCCACCCGCCAGGGGAGGGTGGCTACACCTTC.

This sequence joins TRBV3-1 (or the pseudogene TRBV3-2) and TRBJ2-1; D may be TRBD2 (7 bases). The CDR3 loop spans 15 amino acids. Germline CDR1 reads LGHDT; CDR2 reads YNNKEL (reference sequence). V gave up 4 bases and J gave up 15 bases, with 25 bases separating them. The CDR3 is CASSPTANEPRGAFF. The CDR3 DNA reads TGTGCCAGCAGCCCGACAGCAAACGAACCCCGGGGGGCGTTCTTC.

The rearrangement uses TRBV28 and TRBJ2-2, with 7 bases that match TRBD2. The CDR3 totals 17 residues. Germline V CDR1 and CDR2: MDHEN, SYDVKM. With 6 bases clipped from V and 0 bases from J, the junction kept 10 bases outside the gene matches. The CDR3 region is CASSIYLGGSNTGELFF. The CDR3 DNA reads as TGTGCCAGCAGCATATATCTCGGGGGGTCGAACACCGGGGAGCTGTTTTTT.

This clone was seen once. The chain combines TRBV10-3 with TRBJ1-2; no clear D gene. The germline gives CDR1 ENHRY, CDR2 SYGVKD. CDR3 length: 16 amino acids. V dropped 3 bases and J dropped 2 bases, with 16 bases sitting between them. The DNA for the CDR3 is TGTGCCATCAGTGACCACGGCGGCAATCTAAACTATGGCTACACCTTC. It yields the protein CAISDHGGNLNYGYTF.

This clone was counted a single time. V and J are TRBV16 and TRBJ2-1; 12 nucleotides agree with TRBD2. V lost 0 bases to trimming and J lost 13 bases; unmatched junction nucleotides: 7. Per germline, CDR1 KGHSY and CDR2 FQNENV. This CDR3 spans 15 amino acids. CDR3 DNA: TGTGCCAGCAGCCAATCCTCGCTAGCGGGAGGGACACAGTTCTTC. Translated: CASSQSSLAGGTQFF. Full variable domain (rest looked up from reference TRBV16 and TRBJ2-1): GEEVAQTPKHLVRGEGQKAKLYCAPIKGHSYVFWYQQVLKNEFKFLISFQNENVFDETGMPKERFSAKCLPNSPCSLEIQATKLEDSAVYFCASSQSSLAGGTQFFGPGTRLTVL.

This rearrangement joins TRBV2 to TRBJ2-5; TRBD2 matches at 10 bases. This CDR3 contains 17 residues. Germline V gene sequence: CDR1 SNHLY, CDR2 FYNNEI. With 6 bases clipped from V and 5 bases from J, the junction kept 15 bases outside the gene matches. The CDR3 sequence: CASRGSFVSGRSETQYF. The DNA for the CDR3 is TGTGCCAGCAGGGGGTCTTTTGTTAGCGGGAGGTCTGAGACCCAGTACTTC.

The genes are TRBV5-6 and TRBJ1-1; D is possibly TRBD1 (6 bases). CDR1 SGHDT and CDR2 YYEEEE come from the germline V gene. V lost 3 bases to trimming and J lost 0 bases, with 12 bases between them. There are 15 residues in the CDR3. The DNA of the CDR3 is TGTGCCAGCAGCTCCACGGACAGTTTGAACACTGAAGCTTTCTTT. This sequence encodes CASSSTDSLNTEAFF. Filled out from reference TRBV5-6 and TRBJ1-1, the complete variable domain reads DAGVTQSPTHLIKTRGQQVTLRCSPKSGHDTVSWYQQALGQGPQFIFQYYEEEERQRGNFPDRFSGHQFPNYSSELNVNALLLGDSALYLCASSSTDSLNTEAFFGQGTRLTVV.

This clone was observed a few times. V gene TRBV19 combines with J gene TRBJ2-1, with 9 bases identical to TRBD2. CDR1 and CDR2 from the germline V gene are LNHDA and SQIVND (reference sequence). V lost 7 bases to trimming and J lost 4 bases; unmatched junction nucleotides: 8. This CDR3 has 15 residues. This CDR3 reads CASILTSGDYNEQFF. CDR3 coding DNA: TGTGCCAGTATCCTGACTAGCGGAGATTACAATGAGCAGTTCTTC.

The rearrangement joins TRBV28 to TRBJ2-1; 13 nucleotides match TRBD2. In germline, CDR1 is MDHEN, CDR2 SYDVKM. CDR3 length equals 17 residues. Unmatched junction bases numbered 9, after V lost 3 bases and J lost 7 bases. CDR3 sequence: CASSLNPGLAGLNEQFF. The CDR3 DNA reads TGTGCCAGCAGTTTGAACCCGGGACTAGCGGGATTAAATGAGCAGTTCTTC.

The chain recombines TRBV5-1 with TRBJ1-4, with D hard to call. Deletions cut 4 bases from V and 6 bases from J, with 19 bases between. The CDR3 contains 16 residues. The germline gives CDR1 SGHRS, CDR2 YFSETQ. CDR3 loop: CASSPEHGKLDEKLFF. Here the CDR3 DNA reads TGCGCCAGCAGCCCGGAACACGGGAAGTTAGATGAAAAACTGTTTTTT.

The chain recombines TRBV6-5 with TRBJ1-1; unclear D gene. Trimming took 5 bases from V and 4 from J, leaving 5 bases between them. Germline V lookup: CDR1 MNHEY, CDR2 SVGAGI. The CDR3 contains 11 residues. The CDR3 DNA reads TGTGCCAGCAGTCGGGGCACTGAAGCTTTCTTT. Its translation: CASSRGTEAFF.

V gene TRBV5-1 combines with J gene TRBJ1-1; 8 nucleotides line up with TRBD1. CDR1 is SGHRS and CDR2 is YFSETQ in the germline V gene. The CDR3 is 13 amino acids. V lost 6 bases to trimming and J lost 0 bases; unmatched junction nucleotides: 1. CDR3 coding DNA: TGCGCCAGCAAACAGGGGGTGAACACTGAAGCTTTCTTT. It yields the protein CASKQGVNTEAFF.

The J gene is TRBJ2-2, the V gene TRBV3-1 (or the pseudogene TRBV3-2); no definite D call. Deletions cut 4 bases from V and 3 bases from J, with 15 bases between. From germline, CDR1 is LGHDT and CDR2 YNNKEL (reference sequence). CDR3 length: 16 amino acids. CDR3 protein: CASSLPTGAHTGELFF. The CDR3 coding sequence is TGTGCCAGCAGCCTACCGACCGGAGCGCACACCGGGGAGCTGTTTTTT.

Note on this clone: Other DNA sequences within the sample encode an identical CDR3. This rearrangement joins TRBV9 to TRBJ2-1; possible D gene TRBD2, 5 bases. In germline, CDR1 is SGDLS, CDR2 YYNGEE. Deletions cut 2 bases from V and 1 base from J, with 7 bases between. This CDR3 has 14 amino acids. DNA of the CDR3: TGTGCCAGCAGCGTGGGGAGTTCCTACAATGAGCAGTTCTTC. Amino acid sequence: CASSVGSSYNEQFF.

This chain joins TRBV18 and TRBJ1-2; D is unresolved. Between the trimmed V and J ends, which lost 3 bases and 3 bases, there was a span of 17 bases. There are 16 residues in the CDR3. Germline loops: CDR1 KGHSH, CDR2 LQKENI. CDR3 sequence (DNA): TGTGCCAGCTCACCCACCCGAGGGTCTGGCGACTATGGCTACACCTTC. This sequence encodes CASSPTRGSGDYGYTF.

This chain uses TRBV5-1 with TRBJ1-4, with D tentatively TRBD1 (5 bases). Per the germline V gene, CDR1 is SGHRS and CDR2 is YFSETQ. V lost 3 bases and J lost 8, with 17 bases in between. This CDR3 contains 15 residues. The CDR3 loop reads CASSWDGSRLEKLFF. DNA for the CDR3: TGCGCCAGCAGCTGGGACGGGAGTAGATTGGAAAAACTGTTTTTT.

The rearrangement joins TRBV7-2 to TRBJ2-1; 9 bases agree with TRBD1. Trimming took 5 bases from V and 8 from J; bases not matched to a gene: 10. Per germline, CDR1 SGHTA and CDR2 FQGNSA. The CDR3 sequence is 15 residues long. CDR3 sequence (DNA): TGTGCCAGCAGCCCCACAGGGGGCGGTTTCGATGAGCAGTTCTTC. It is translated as CASSPTGGGFDEQFF.

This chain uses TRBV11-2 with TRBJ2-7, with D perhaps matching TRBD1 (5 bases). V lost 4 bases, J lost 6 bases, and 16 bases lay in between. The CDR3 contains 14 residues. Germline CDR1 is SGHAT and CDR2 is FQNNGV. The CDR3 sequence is CASSSHQGTAEQYF. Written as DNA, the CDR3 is TGTGCCAGCAGCTCACACCAGGGAACTGCCGAGCAGTACTTC. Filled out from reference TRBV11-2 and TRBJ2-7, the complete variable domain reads EAGVAQSPRYKIIEKRQSVAFWCNPISGHATLYWYQQILGQGPKLLIQFQNNGVVDDSQLPKDRFSAERLKGVDSTLKIQPAKLEDSAVYLCASSSHQGTAEQYFGPGTRLTVT.

The CDR3 DNA is TGTGCCAGCAGTCCCCTAGGGGTCACGGGCAATGAGCAGTTCTTC. Residues: CASSPLGVTGNEQFF. This chain joins TRBV28 and TRBJ2-1; a possible D gene is TRBD1 (5 bases). The CDR3 has 15 residues. V was shortened by 5 bases and J by 6 bases, with 17 bases between the two germline ends. CDR1 and CDR2 from the germline V gene are MDHEN and SYDVKM.

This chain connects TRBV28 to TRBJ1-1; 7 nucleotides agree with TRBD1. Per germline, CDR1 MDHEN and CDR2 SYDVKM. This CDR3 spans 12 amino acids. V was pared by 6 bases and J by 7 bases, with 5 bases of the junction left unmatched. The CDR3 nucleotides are TGTGCCAGCAGGGAACAGGGGAATGAAGCTTTCTTT. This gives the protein CASREQGNEAFF.